The 2 T cell receptor beta chains in this list originate from one sample, sequenced in a study of control samples from healthy donors and cancer patients. Libraries were prepared by immunoSEQ multiplex PCR; TCRdb keeps only in-frame clonotypes and omits some of them. Of around 80,000 clones detected, 91% appear once; the ten largest clones hold 15% to 20%. The sample taken for sequencing was blood. The receptors originated from a man aged 45-65 years in good health.

CDR3 region: CASSYRPSTDTQYF. CDR3 bases: TGTGCCAGCAGTTACAGACCTAGCACAGATACGCAGTATTTT. V gene TRBV6-5 combines with J gene TRBJ2-3; no reliable D call. Trimming stripped 2 bases from V and 0 bases from J, with 6 bases between. This CDR3 is built from 14 residues. Germline V gene data show CDR1 as MNHEY and CDR2 as SVGAGI.

The chain uses TRBV5-1 and TRBJ2-5; D gene unclear. Trimming pared 1 base from V and 1 base from J, leaving 5 bases between. Germline V lookup: CDR1 SGHRS, CDR2 YFSETQ. This CDR3 contains 13 residues. CDR3: CASSLLPQETQYF. In nucleotides, the CDR3 is TGCGCCAGCAGCTTGTTACCCCAAGAGACCCAGTACTTC.